These 20 T cell receptor beta chains were all obtained from the same sample, sequenced in a study of blood T cell repertoires in COVID-19 (dated by TCRdb to 2020 to 2022). Receptor amplification or capture employed the immunoSEQ multiplex PCR assay. TCRdb retrieved this table from immuneACCESS and kept in-frame rearrangements only. Not all clones are present; in checked studies, unresolved V genes account for under half, and no reason is known for the remainder. The sample table lists approximately 150,000 clones, roughly nine tenths of them with a count of one. Around 2.9% of the sample is in the top ten clones. Sequencing input: peripheral blood. Receptors originate from a woman between 55 and 75 years old with active COVID-19.

V is TRBV12-3 or TRBV12-4 and J is TRBJ2-5; tentative D call: TRBD1 (5 bases). With 3 bases removed from V and 1 base from J, the gap between germline ends came to 6 bases. There are 13 residues in the CDR3. CDR3: CASSFRGQETQYF. As DNA, the CDR3 is TGTGCCAGCAGTTTTAGGGGCCAAGAGACCCAGTACTTC.

For the CDR3, the DNA is TGTGCCAGCAGCTCAGCGGGAGGGACGGTCCAGCAGTACTTC. Translated, it gives CASSSAGGTVQQYF. The gene calls are TRBV5-4 and TRBJ2-7; 10 positions match TRBD2. The germline gives CDR1 SGHNT, CDR2 YYREEE (reference sequence). V lost 3 bases and J lost 8; bases outside the gene matches: 8. CDR3 length: 14 residues.

The genes are TRBV25-1 and TRBJ1-6; 9 positions match TRBD1. V lost 6 bases, J lost 7 bases, and 7 bases stayed unmatched. From germline, CDR1 is MGHDK and CDR2 SYGVNS. The CDR3 contains 15 residues. This chain's CDR3 is CASRDSDRGNSPLHF. The CDR3, as DNA: TGTGCCAGCAGGGATTCCGACAGGGGGAATTCACCCCTCCACTTT.

The chain recombines TRBV19 with TRBJ2-6, with 7 bases aligning to TRBD1. The germline V gene encodes CDR1 LNHDA and CDR2 SQIVND (reference sequence). The CDR3 sequence is 18 residues long. With 3 bases clipped from V and 0 bases from J, the junction kept 8 bases outside the gene matches. DNA of the CDR3: TGTGCCAGTAGTATGGTCGGGACAGCTTCCTCTGGGGCCAACGTCCTGACTTTC. Amino acids: CASSMVGTASSGANVLTF.

This chain uses TRBV28 with TRBJ1-2; weak D call: TRBD1 (6 bases). In germline, CDR1 is MDHEN, CDR2 SYDVKM. CDR3 length: 14 residues. V dropped 2 bases and J dropped 8 bases, with 15 bases sitting between them. CDR3: CASSLGGGVGGYTF. The CDR3 DNA reads as TGTGCCAGCAGTTTAGGAGGGGGGGTCGGAGGCTACACCTTC.

The chain combines TRBV20-1 with TRBJ1-5, with D maybe TRBD1 (5 bases). The V gene lost 3 bases and the J gene lost 5 bases, with 14 bases spanning the gap. Germline assignment: CDR1 DFQATT and CDR2 SNEGSKA (reference sequence). The CDR3 runs 14 residues. The CDR3 nucleotides are TGCAGTGCTAGTACCGGGGGGGATTATCAGCCCCAGCATTTT. It is translated as CSASTGGDYQPQHF.

The chain is built from TRBV19 and TRBJ2-1, with TRBD2 matching over 13 bases. CDR3 length: 16 amino acids. Trimming took 4 bases from V and 8 from J; bases not matched to a gene: 8. The V gene's germline CDR1 is LNHDA and CDR2 SQIVND (reference sequence). The CDR3 spells CASSTPGLAGTDEQFF. CDR3 bases: TGTGCCAGTAGTACCCCGGGACTAGCGGGAACCGATGAGCAGTTCTTC.

The genes are TRBV2 and TRBJ2-2; 7 nucleotides match TRBD1. The CDR3 spans 13 residues. Trimming at V came to 7 bases and at J to 6 bases, leaving 5 bases not matched to a gene. CDR1 is SNHLY and CDR2 is FYNNEI in the germline V gene. The CDR3 here is CASTSQGAGELFF. The CDR3 DNA is TGTGCCAGCACTTCTCAGGGGGCCGGGGAGCTGTTTTTT.

The genes are TRBV19 and TRBJ1-1; maybe TRBD1 (6 bases). Germline lookup yields CDR1 LNHDA and CDR2 SQIVND (reference sequence). Trimming took off 8 bases at V and 3 bases at J, with 13 bases between the two ends. The CDR3 runs 13 residues. The CDR3 DNA reads as TGTGCCAGTGGGGACACCCGGTACACTGAAGCTTTCTTT. Encoded protein: CASGDTRYTEAFF.

This clone has only one observation. The chain is built from TRBV10-2 and TRBJ1-5; D remains ambiguous. Trimming cost V 6 bases and J 2 bases, with 14 bases left between them. Germline lookup yields CDR1 WSHSY and CDR2 SAAADI. This CDR3 has 15 amino acids. In DNA form, the CDR3 reads TGCGCCAGCAGGGAGGGAGTTTTGGGCAATCAGCCCCAGCATTTT. This gives the protein CASREGVLGNQPQHF.

This clone came up once. The chain employs TRBV7-9 and TRBJ2-7; 8 nucleotides line up with TRBD2. J gave up 2 bases and V 0 bases, and 9 bases lay outside the gene matches. CDR1 is SEHNR and CDR2 is FQNEAQ in the germline V gene (reference sequence). The CDR3 sequence is 17 residues long. Written as DNA, the CDR3 is TGTGCCAGCAGCTTAGCCCGCGGGGGGAAAGGGACCTACGAGCAGTACTTC. It specifies CASSLARGGKGTYEQYF.

As DNA, the CDR3 is TGTGCCAGCAGCTTAAAGGCAACAGGGTCCTCCTCTGGGGCCAACGTCCTGACTTTC. Amino acid sequence: CASSLKATGSSSGANVLTF. This chain joins TRBV7-9 and TRBJ2-6; D may be TRBD1 (6 bases). V lost 2 bases to trimming and J lost 0 bases, with 17 bases between them. Germline assignment: CDR1 SEHNR and CDR2 FQNEAQ (reference sequence). This CDR3 has 19 amino acids.

The rearrangement uses TRBV9 and TRBJ2-5, with 8 bases that match TRBD2. The CDR3 consists of 15 residues. V lost 0 bases and J lost 4; bases outside the gene matches: 5. In germline, CDR1 is SGDLS, CDR2 YYNGEE. The CDR3 loop is CASSVGAGVVETQYF. CDR3 in DNA: TGTGCCAGCAGCGTAGGAGCGGGAGTGGTAGAGACCCAGTACTTC.

The rearrangement joins TRBV19 to TRBJ2-2, with D unresolved. In germline, CDR1 is LNHDA, CDR2 SQIVND (reference sequence). The length of the CDR3 is 14 residues. V shed 3 bases and J shed 4 bases, with 9 bases lying between them. In nucleotides, the CDR3 is TGTGCCAGTAGTATTGCGAGCTCCACCGGGGAGCTGTTTTTT. Translating it yields CASSIASSTGELFF.

The chain employs TRBV12-3 or TRBV12-4 and TRBJ2-5, with a possible D match to TRBD1 (5 bases). The CDR3 is 12 residues long. The V end was cut by 2 bases, the J end by 7 bases, with 8 bases between. The CDR3 spells CASSLRGGTQYF. The CDR3 region has the DNA TGTGCCAGCAGTTTAAGGGGTGGGACCCAGTACTTC.

The J gene is TRBJ2-1, the V gene TRBV25-1, with D possibly matching TRBD2 (6 bases). CDR1 and CDR2 from the germline V gene are MGHDK and SYGVNS. V was trimmed by 6 bases and J by 0 bases, leaving 9 bases between them. CDR3 length: 14 residues. This chain's CDR3 is CASSLGGSYNEQFF. The CDR3 DNA reads TGTGCCAGCAGCCTGGGGGGCTCCTACAATGAGCAGTTCTTC. Full variable domain (missing parts from reference TRBV25-1 and TRBJ2-1): EADIYQTPRYLVIGTGKKITLECSQTMGHDKMYWYQQDPGMELHLIHYSYGVNSTEKGDLSSESTVSRIRTEHFPLTLESARPSHTSQYLCASSLGGSYNEQFFGPGTRLTVL.

CDR3 sequence reads: CASSPSARGGNEQFF. CDR3 coding DNA: TGTGCCAGCAGCCCCTCGGCGCGGGGGGGGAATGAGCAGTTCTTC. The genes are TRBV3-1 (or the pseudogene TRBV3-2) and TRBJ2-1; the match to TRBD2 covers 9 bases. With V trimmed by 4 bases and J by 7 bases, 8 bases remained unmatched. CDR3 length equals 15 residues. Looked up from germline, CDR1 is LGHDT and CDR2 is YNNKEL (reference sequence).

Only a few counts were recorded for this clone. The J gene is TRBJ1-5, the V gene TRBV3-1 (or the pseudogene TRBV3-2); weak D call: TRBD1 (5 bases). V was pared by 1 base and J by 1 base, with 20 bases between. Germline V gene data show CDR1 as LGHDT and CDR2 as YNNKEL (reference sequence). The CDR3 runs to 19 residues. CDR3 DNA: TGTGCCAGCAGCCAAGTTCTGTCAGGGAGGGGAGTGAGCAATCAGCCCCAGCATTTT. Its protein product is CASSQVLSGRGVSNQPQHF.

This clone was seen a handful of times. The V call is TRBV4-2, the J call TRBJ2-1, with D perhaps matching TRBD2 (6 bases). This CDR3 has 18 residues. Germline assignment: CDR1 LGHNA and CDR2 YNFKEQ. With 4 bases removed from V and 1 base from J, the gap between germline ends came to 20 bases. The CDR3 loop reads CASSLPGSSGRSYNEQFF. The CDR3 DNA sequence: TGTGCCAGCAGCCTACCCGGGAGTTCGGGAAGGTCCTACAATGAGCAGTTCTTC.

This clone was seen only a few times. This sequence joins TRBV6-2 or TRBV6-3 and TRBJ2-7; the match to TRBD2 covers 11 bases. V lost 5 bases, J lost 2 bases, and 8 bases stayed unmatched. This CDR3 is built from 16 residues. CDR1 and CDR2 (germline): MNHEY, SVGEGT. The DNA for the CDR3 is TGTGCCAGCAGTAGAGATGGGACTAGCGGTGCCTACGAGCAGTACTTC. Translated: CASSRDGTSGAYEQYF.